A few counts support the clone carrying this T cell receptor beta chain. Its antigen is not known. From the 5' RACE reads, TCRdb called clonotypes with MiXCR, one entry per CDR3 protein. Altogether under 450,000 distinct CDR3 sequences are present, around 20% being singletons, with the ten largest covering roughly 23%. These data come from a study of T-cell memory formation after mild COVID-19. Study conclusions and caveats: Contracting CD4+ clones were located mainly in CM and EM, and CD8+ clones in EMRA.

Trimming took 5 bases from V and 4 from J; bases not matched to a gene: 5. The germline gives CDR1 MNHEY, CDR2 SVGAGI. This CDR3 is 14 amino acids long. The sequence was collected from a man younger than 30 who had mild COVID-19 (a few samples of this study predate the infection). Cell type and time point are not known. V gene TRBV6-5 combines with J gene TRBJ2-7; TRBD2 matches at 10 bases. Sequencing was performed on PBMCs or a T cell subset sorted from them (not recorded which). In nucleotides, the CDR3 is TGTGCCAGCAGTGAAGCGGGGGGGTGGTACGAGCAGTACGTC. Translation gives CASSEAGGWYEQYV.